This T cell receptor (beta chain) came from a study of post-analysis software for immune sequencing data. On the study more broadly: Relapsing-remitting, secondary progressive and progressive-relapsing courses of multiple sclerosis were included. Study-wide findings and caveats: Controls showed significantly higher normalized Chao1 diversity than did multiple sclerosis patients. TRBV5-6, TRBV5-1 and TRBV20-1 were among about 5 TRBV segments more frequent in patients than controls.

V was pared by 5 bases and J by 8 bases, with 8 bases of the junction left unmatched. CDR3 length: 15 amino acids. The germline gives CDR1 SEHNR, CDR2 FQNEAQ (reference sequence). The authors incorporated unique molecular identifiers into the TCR beta cDNA libraries. TCRdb reanalysed the PCR reads using MiXCR and keeps one entry per CDR3 protein. The profile shows about 620,000 distinct CDR3 sequences, 40% to 50% of them singletons. About this clonotype itself: The antigen remains undetermined.

What was sequenced was blood. This clonotype originated in a girl aged 5 to 17 with multiple sclerosis. This chain links TRBV7-9 with TRBJ2-1; 11 nucleotides agree with TRBD2. DNA for the CDR3: TGTGCCAGCAGCGAAGCTAGCGGGGGGCCCTATGAGCAGTTCTTC. This codes for CASSEASGGPYEQFF.